These 5 T cell receptor beta chains were all obtained from the same sample, sequenced in a study of blood T cell repertoires in COVID-19. Measured with immunoSEQ multiplex PCR; TCRdb has only the in-frame clones, and not every one. The sample holds around 320,000 clones; 87% are singletons and the top ten take roughly 2.3%. Sequencing input: peripheral blood. These receptors all stem from a man between 18 and 29 years old with active or convalescent COVID-19.

This chain uses TRBV27 with TRBJ2-6, with unresolved D. Germline V gene sequence: CDR1 MNHEY, CDR2 SMNVEV (reference sequence). CDR3 length equals 15 residues. Trimming shortened V by 6 bases and J by 0 bases, and 9 bases separated the two germline ends. The CDR3 reads CASSRVNSGANVLTF. The CDR3 nucleotides read TGTGCCAGCAGCCGAGTTAACTCTGGGGCCAACGTCCTGACTTTC.

This clone was recorded only once. The rearrangement uses TRBV5-1 and TRBJ1-2; D may be TRBD1 (6 bases). The CDR3 is made up of 14 amino acids. The germline V gene encodes CDR1 SGHRS and CDR2 YFSETQ. Between the trimmed V and J ends, which lost 6 bases and 0 bases, there was a span of 12 bases. In DNA form, the CDR3 reads TGCGCCAGCAAGGATCAGGGGCCTAACTATGGCTACACCTTC. Its translation: CASKDQGPNYGYTF.

This clone occurred once. V gene TRBV2 combines with J gene TRBJ2-5; 7 bases map to TRBD1. The CDR3 has 18 amino acids. Germline-derived CDR1 and CDR2 are SNHLY and FYNNEI. V lost 4 bases to trimming and J lost 4 bases; unmatched junction nucleotides: 18. CDR3 protein: CASSVIPGQRFKGETQYF. The CDR3 region has the DNA TGTGCCAGCAGTGTAATACCGGGACAGCGGTTTAAGGGAGAGACCCAGTACTTC.

The rearrangement links TRBV4-1 to TRBJ1-4, with TRBD1 identical over 8 bases. Germline V lookup: CDR1 MGHRA, CDR2 YSYEKL. V lost 3 bases to trimming and J lost 5 bases; unmatched junction nucleotides: 5. The CDR3 is made up of 15 amino acids. DNA of the CDR3: TGCGCCAGCAGCCACGAGGACAGGGTAAATGAAAAACTGTTTTTT. It encodes CASSHEDRVNEKLFF.

V usage is TRBV2 and J usage is TRBJ1-1, with D perhaps TRBD1 (6 bases). Germline CDR1 reads SNHLY; CDR2 reads FYNNEI. This CDR3 is built from 14 residues. V was cut by 0 bases and J by 4 bases, with 9 bases left in between. CDR3 loop: CASSEARGFTEAFF. The CDR3 coding sequence is TGTGCCAGCAGTGAAGCGAGGGGGTTCACTGAAGCTTTCTTT.